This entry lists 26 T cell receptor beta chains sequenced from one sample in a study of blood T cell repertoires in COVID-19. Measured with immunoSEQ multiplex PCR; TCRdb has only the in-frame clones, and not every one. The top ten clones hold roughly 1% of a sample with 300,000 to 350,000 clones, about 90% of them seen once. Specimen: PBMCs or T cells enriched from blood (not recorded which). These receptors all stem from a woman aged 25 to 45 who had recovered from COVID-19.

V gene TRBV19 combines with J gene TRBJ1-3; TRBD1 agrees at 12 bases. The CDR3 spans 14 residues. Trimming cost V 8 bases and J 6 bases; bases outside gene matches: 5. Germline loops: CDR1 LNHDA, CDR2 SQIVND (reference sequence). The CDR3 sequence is CASQPGQGANTIYF. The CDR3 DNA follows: TGTGCCAGTCAGCCGGGACAGGGGGCAAACACCATATATTTT.

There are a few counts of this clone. Here the CDR3 reads CASSQGGSNQPQHF. Written as DNA, the CDR3 is TGCGCCAGCAGCCAGGGTGGGTCAAATCAGCCCCAGCATTTT. The chain combines TRBV10-2 with TRBJ1-5, with a weak D call TRBD1 (5 bases). V dropped 6 bases and J dropped 4 bases, with 13 bases sitting between them. This CDR3 spans 14 amino acids. Germline CDR1 and CDR2: WSHSY and SAAADI.

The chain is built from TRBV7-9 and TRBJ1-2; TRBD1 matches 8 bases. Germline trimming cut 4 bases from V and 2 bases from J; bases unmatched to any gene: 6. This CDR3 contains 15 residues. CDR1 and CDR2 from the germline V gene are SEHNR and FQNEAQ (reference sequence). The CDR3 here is CASSSGTGENYGYTF. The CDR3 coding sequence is TGTGCCAGCAGCTCGGGGACAGGAGAGAACTATGGCTACACCTTC.

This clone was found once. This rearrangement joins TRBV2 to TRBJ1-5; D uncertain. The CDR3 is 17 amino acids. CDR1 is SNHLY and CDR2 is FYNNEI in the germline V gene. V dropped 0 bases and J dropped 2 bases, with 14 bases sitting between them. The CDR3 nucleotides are TGTGCCAGCAGTGAAGCCTGGTTACGGAGTGGCAATCAGCCCCAGCATTTT. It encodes CASSEAWLRSGNQPQHF. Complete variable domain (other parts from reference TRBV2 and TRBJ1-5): EPEVTQTPSHQVTQMGQEVILRCVPISNHLYFYWYRQILGQKVEFLVSFYNNEISEKSEIFDDQFSVERPDGSNFTLKIRSTKLEDSAMYFCASSEAWLRSGNQPQHFGDGTRLSIL.

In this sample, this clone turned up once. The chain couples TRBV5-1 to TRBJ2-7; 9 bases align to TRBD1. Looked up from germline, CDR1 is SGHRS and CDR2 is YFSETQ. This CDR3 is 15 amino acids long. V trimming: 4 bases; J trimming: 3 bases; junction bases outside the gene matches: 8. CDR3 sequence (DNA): TGCGCCAGCAGCCTGGCTACGGGACAGGGCTACGAGCAGTACTTC. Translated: CASSLATGQGYEQYF.

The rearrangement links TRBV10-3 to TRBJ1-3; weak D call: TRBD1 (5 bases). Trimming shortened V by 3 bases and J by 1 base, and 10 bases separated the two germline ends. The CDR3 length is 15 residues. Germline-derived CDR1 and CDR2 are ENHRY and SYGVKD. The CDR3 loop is CAISDRRGSGNTIYF. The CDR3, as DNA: TGTGCCATCAGTGATCGAAGGGGATCTGGAAACACCATATATTTT.

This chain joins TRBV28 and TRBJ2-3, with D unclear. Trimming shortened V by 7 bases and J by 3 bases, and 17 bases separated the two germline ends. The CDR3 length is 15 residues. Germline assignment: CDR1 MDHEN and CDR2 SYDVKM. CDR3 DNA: TGTGCCAGCAATCGAGACCCCCGAGGTACAGATACGCAGTATTTT. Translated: CASNRDPRGTDTQYF.

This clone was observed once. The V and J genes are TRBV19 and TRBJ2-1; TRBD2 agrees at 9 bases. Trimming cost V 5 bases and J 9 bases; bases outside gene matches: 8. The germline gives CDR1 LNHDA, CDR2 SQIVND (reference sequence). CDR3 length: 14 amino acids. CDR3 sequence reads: CASSPGLAGFEQFF. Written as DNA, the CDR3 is TGTGCCAGTAGTCCGGGGCTAGCGGGGTTTGAGCAGTTCTTC.

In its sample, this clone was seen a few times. CDR3 DNA sequence: TGTGCCAGCAGCCCGTGGGACAGAACTGGAAACACCATATATTTT. As protein: CASSPWDRTGNTIYF. The V and J genes are TRBV7-9 and TRBJ1-3; 7 nucleotides align to TRBD1. With 5 bases clipped from V and 2 bases from J, the junction kept 6 bases outside the gene matches. The CDR3 is made up of 15 amino acids. CDR1 is SEHNR, CDR2 FQNEAQ, per germline (reference sequence).

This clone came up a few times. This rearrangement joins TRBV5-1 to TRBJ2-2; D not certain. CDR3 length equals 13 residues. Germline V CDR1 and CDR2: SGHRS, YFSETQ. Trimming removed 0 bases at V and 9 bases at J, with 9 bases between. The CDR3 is CASSLDGNRELFF. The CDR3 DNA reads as TGCGCCAGCAGCTTGGATGGCAATAGGGAGCTGTTTTTT.

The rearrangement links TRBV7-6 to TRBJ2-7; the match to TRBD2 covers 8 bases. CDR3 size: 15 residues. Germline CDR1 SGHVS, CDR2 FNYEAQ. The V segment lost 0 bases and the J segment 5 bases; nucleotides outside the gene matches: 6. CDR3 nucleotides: TGTGCCAGCAGCTTAGCCGTCGGGGGGGGCGACGAGCAGTACTTC. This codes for CASSLAVGGGDEQYF.

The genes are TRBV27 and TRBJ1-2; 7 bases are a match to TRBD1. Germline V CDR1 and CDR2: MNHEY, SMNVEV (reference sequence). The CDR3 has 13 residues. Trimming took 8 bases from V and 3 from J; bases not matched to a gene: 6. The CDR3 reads CASGFGTDYGYTF. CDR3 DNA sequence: TGTGCCAGCGGCTTTGGGACAGACTATGGCTACACCTTC.

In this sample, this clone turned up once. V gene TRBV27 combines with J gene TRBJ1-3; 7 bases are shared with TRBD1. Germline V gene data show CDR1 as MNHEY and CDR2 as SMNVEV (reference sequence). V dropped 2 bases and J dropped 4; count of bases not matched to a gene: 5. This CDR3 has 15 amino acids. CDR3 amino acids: CASSLEGARGNTIYF. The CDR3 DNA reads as TGTGCCAGCAGTTTAGAGGGGGCTAGAGGAAACACCATATATTTT.

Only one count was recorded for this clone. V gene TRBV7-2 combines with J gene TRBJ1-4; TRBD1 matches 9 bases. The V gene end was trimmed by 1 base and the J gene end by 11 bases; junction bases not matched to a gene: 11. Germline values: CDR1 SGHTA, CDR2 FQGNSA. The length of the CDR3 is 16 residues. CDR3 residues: CASSLGGQGFFQKLFF. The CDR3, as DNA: TGTGCCAGCAGCTTAGGGGGACAGGGTTTCTTTCAGAAACTGTTTTTT.

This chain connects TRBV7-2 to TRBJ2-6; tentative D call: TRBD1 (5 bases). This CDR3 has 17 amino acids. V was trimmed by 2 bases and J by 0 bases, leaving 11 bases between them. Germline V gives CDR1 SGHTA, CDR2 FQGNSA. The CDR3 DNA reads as TGTGCCAGCAGCTTAATTACCAGGGTCTCTGGGGCCAACGTCCTGACTTTC. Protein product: CASSLITRVSGANVLTF.

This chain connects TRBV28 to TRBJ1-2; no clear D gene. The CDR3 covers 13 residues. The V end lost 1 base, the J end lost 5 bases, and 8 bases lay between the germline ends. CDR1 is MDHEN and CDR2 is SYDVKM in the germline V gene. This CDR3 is CASSLSHIYGYTF. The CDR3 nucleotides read TGTGCCAGCAGTTTATCCCACATATATGGCTACACCTTC.

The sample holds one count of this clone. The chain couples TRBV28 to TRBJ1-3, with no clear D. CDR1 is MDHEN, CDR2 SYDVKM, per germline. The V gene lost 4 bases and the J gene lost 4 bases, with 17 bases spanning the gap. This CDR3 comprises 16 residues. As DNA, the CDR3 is TGTGCCAGCAGTTCCCCTGTCTCCGGGAGAGGAAACACCATATATTTT. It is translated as CASSSPVSGRGNTIYF.

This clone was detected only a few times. CDR3 nucleotide sequence: TGTGCCAGCACTGCTGGGCCCGTACTGAACACTGAAGCTTTCTTT. It codes for CASTAGPVLNTEAFF. The chain joins TRBV7-9 to TRBJ1-1; D remains ambiguous. V shed 7 bases and J shed 0 bases, with 15 bases lying between them. The CDR3 is made up of 15 amino acids. Germline CDR1 SEHNR, CDR2 FQNEAQ (reference sequence).

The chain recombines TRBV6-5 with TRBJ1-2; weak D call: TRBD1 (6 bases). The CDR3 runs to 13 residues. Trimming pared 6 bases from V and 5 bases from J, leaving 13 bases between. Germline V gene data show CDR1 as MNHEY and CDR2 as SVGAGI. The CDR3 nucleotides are TGTGCCAGCAGGTCGGAACAGGGTTATGGCTACACCTTC. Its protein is CASRSEQGYGYTF.

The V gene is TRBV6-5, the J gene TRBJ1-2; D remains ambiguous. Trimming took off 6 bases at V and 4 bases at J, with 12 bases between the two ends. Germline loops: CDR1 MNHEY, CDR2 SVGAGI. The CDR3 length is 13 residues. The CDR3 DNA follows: TGTGCCAGCAGACAACCGAACCGCTATGGCTACACCTTC. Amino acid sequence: CASRQPNRYGYTF.

CDR3 DNA: TGTGCCAGCAGTTCTAGTAATGGTCATGAGCAGTTCTTC. This sequence encodes CASSSSNGHEQFF. This chain uses TRBV2 with TRBJ2-1; D remains unclear. With 5 bases removed from V and 8 bases from J, the gap between germline ends came to 13 bases. The germline CDR1 and CDR2 sequences are SNHLY and FYNNEI. This CDR3 spans 13 amino acids.

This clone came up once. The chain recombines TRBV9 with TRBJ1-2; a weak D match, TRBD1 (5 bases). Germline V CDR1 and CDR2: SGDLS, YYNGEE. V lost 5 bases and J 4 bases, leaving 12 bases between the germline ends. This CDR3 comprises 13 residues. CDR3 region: CASRDQGGYGYTF. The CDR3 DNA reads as TGTGCCAGCAGGGACCAGGGCGGCTATGGCTACACCTTC. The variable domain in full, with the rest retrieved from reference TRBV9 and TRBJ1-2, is DSGVTQTPKHLITATGQRVTLRCSPRSGDLSVYWYQQSLDQGLQFLIQYYNGEERAKGNILERFSAQQFPDLHSELNLSSLELGDSALYFCASRDQGGYGYTFGSGTRLTVV.

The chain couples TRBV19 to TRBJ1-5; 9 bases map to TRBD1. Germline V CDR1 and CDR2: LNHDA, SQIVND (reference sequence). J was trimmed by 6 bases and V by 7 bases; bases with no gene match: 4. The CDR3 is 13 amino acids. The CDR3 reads CASTPDRGQPQHF. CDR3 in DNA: TGTGCCAGTACCCCGGACAGGGGTCAGCCCCAGCATTTT.

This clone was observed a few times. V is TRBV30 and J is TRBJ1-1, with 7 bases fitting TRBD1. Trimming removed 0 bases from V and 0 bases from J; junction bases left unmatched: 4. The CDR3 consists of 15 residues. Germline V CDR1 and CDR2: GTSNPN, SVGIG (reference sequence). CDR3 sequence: CAWSVRTGLNTEAFF. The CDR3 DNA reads TGTGCCTGGAGTGTTCGGACAGGTTTGAACACTGAAGCTTTCTTT.

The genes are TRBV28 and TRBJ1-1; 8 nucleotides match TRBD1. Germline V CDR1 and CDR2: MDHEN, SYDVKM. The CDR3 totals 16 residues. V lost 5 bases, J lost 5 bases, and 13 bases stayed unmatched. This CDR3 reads CASSPRGRRQRTEAFF. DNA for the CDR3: TGTGCCAGCAGTCCCAGGGGGCGCCGACAGAGGACTGAAGCTTTCTTT.

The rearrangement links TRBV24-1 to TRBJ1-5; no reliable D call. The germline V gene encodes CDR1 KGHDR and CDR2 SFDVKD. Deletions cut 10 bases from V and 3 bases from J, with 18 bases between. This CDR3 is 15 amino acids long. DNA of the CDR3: TGTGCCACTTACGGTCCAGGCCTCCTCAATCAGCCCCAGCATTTT. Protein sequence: CATYGPGLLNQPQHF.